This TCR beta chain was captured in a study of control samples from healthy donors and cancer patients. The ends were cut back, 4 bases at V and 10 bases at J, with 14 bases in the middle. Germline V CDR1 and CDR2: SNHLY, FYNNEI. The CDR3 spans 14 residues. Assay: immunoSEQ multiplex PCR; the TCRdb copy retains only in-frame clones and omits some. The table includes roughly 38,000 clones, 83% detected once. This sequence was found in a man between 60 and 75 years old in good health. Sequencing was carried out using blood. This rearrangement joins TRBV2 to TRBJ1-6, with TRBD1 as a possible D gene (6 bases). CDR3 coding DNA: TGTGCCAGCAGTGTCGAGGGGGTAGAATCACCCCTCCACTTT. This translates into CASSVEGVESPLHF.